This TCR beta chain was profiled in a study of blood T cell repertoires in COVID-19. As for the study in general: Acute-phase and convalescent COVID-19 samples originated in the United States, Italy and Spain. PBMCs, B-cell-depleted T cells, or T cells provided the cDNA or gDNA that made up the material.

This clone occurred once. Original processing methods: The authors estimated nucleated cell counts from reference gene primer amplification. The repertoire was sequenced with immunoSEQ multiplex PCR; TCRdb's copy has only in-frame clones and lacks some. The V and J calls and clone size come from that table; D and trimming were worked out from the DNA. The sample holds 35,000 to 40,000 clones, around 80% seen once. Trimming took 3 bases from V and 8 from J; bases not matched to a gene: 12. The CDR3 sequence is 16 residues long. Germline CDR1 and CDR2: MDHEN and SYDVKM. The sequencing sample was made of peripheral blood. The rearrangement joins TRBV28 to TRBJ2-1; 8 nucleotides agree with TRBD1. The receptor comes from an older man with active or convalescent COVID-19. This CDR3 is CASSFNPQDRVDEQFF. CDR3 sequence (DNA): TGTGCCAGCAGTTTTAATCCCCAGGACAGGGTCGATGAGCAGTTCTTC.